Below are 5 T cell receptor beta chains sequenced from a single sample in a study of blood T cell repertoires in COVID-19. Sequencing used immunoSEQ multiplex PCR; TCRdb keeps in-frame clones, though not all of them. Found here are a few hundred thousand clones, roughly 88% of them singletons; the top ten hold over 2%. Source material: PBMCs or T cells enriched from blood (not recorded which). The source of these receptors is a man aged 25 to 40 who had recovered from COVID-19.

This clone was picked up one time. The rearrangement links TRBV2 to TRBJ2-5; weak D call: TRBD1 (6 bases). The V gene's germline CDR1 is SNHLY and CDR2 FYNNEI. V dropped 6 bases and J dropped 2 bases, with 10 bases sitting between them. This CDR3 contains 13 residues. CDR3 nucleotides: TGTGCCAGCAGATTTGACAGGCAAGAGACCCAGTACTTC. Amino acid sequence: CASRFDRQETQYF. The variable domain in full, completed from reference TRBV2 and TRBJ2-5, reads EPEVTQTPSHQVTQMGQEVILRCVPISNHLYFYWYRQILGQKVEFLVSFYNNEISEKSEIFDDQFSVERPDGSNFTLKIRSTKLEDSAMYFCASRFDRQETQYFGPGTRLLVL.

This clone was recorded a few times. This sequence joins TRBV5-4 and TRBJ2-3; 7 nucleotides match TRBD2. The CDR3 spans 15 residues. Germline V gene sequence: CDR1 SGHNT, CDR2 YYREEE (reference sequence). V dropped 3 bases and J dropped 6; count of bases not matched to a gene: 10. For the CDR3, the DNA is TGTGCCAGCAGCTCCCCCAGCGGGGACGTGGATACGCAGTATTTT. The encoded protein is CASSSPSGDVDTQYF.

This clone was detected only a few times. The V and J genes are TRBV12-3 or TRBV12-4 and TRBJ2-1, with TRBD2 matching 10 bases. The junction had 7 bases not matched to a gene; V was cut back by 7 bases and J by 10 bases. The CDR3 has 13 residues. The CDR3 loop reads CASTSSGGREQFF. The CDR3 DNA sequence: TGTGCCAGCACCTCTAGCGGGGGACGCGAGCAGTTCTTC.

The CDR3 sequence: CASSYSQGLAKNIQYF. As DNA, the CDR3 is TGTGCCAGCAGTTACTCGCAGGGTCTCGCCAAAAACATTCAGTACTTC. The chain is built from TRBV6-5 and TRBJ2-4; D is perhaps TRBD1 (5 bases). The CDR3 loop spans 16 amino acids. V gave up 0 bases and J gave up 1 base, with 10 bases separating them. In germline, CDR1 is MNHEY, CDR2 SVGAGI.

The CDR3 loop is CASSYSGREVETQYF. The CDR3 region has the DNA TGTGCCAGCAGTTACTCGGGCAGGGAGGTCGAGACCCAGTACTTC. The gene calls are TRBV6-2 or TRBV6-3 and TRBJ2-5, with D possibly TRBD2 on 6 matching bases. V gave up 0 bases and J gave up 5 bases, with 13 bases separating them. This CDR3 contains 15 residues. The germline V gene has CDR1 MNHEY and CDR2 SVGEGT.